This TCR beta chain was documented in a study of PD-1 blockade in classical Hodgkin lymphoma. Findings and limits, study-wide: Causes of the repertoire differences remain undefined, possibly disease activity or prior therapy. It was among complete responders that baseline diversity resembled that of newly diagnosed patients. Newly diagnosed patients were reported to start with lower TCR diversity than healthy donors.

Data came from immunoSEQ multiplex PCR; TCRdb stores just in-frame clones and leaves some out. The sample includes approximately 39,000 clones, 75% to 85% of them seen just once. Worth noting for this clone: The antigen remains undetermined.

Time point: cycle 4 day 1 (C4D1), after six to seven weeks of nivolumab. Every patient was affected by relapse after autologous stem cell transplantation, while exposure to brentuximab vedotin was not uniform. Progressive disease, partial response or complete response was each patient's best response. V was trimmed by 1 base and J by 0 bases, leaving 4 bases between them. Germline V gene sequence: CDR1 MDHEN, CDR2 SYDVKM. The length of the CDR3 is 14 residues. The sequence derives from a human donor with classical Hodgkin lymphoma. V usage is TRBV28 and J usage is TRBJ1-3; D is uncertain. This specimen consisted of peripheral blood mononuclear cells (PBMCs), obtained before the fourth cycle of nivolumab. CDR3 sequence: CASSLFSSGNTIYF. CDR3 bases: TGTGCCAGCAGTTTATTTTCCTCTGGAAACACCATATATTTT.